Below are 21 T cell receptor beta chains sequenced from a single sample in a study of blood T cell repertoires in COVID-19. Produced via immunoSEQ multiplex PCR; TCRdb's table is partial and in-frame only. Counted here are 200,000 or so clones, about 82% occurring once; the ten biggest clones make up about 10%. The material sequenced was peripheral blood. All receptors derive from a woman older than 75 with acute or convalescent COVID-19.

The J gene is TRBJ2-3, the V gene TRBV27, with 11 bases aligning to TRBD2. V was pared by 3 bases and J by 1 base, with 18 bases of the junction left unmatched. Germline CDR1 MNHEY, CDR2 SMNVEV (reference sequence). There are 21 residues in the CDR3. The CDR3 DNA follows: TGTGCCAGCAGTTTTATATTTTATTTAGTGGGACTAGCGGAGGGCACAGATACGCAGTATTTT. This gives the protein CASSFIFYLVGLAEGTDTQYF.

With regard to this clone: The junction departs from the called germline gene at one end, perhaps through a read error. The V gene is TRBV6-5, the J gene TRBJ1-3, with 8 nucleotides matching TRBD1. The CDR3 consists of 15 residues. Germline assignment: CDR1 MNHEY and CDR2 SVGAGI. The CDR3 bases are TGTGCCAGCAGGAGGTCGACAGGGGACTTGTTCCCCCCGGATTTT. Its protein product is CASRRSTGDLFPPDF.

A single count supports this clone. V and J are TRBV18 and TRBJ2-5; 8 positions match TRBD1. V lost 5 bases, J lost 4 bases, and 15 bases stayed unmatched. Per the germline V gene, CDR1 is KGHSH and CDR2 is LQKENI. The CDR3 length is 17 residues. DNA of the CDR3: TGTGCCAGCTCAAGAGTCGGGCAGGGGGCAGGAGGAGAGACCCAGTACTTC. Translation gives CASSRVGQGAGGETQYF. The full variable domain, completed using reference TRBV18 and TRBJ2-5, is NAGVMQNPRHLVRRRGQEARLRCSPMKGHSHVYWYRQLPEEGLKFMVYLQKENIIDESGMPKERFSAEFPKEGPSILRIQQVVRGDSAAYFCASSRVGQGAGGETQYFGPGTRLLVL.

CDR3: CASSPRTSNEQFF. CDR3 bases: TGTGCCAGCAGCCCAAGGACTAGCAATGAGCAGTTCTTC. This rearrangement joins TRBV7-2 to TRBJ2-1; TRBD2 matches 7 bases. J gave up 6 bases and V 5 bases, and 4 bases lay outside the gene matches. CDR3 length equals 13 residues. The germline gives CDR1 SGHTA, CDR2 FQGNSA.

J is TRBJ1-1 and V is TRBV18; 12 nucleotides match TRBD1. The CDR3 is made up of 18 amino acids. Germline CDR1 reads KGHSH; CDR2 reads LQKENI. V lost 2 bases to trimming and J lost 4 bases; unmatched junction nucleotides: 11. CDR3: CASSPGGTGGGWGTEAFF. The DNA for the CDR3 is TGTGCCAGCTCACCAGGCGGGACAGGGGGCGGTTGGGGCACTGAAGCTTTCTTT.

The CDR3 DNA sequence: TGTGCCAGTAGCCTACAGGGGGTGTGGGAGACCCAGTACTTC. Amino acid sequence: CASSLQGVWETQYF. The rearrangement links TRBV19 to TRBJ2-5; 8 bases agree with TRBD1. The CDR3 sequence is 14 residues long. Germline V lookup: CDR1 LNHDA, CDR2 SQIVND (reference sequence). Trimming removed 6 bases from V and 5 bases from J; junction bases left unmatched: 8.

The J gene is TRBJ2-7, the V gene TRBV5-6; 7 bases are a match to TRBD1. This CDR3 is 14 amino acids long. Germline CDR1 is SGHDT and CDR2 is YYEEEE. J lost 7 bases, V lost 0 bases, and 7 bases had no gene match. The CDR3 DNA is TGTGCCAGCAGCTTGGACAGGGGATTTGGGGAGCAGTACTTC. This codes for CASSLDRGFGEQYF.

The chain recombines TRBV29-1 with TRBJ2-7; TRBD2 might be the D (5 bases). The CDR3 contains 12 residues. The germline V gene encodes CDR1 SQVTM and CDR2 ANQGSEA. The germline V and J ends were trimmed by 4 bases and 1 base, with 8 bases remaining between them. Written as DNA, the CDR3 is TGCAGCGTTGTGACGGGATCCTACGAGCAGTACTTC. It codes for CSVVTGSYEQYF.

CDR3 nucleotides: TGCAGCGTTGAAGCCTCGGGGACTGAAGCTTTCTTT. Translated, it gives CSVEASGTEAFF. The chain employs TRBV29-1 and TRBJ1-1; D is ambiguous. The CDR3 length is 12 residues. Trimming stripped 1 base from V and 5 bases from J, with 8 bases between. Germline V CDR1 and CDR2: SQVTM, ANQGSEA.

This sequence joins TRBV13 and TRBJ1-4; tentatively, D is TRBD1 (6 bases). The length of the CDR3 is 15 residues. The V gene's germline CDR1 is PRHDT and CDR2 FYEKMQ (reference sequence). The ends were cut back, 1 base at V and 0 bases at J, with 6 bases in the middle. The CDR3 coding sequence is TGTGCCAGCAGCTTAGCAGGGGCAACTAATGAAAAACTGTTTTTT. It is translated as CASSLAGATNEKLFF.

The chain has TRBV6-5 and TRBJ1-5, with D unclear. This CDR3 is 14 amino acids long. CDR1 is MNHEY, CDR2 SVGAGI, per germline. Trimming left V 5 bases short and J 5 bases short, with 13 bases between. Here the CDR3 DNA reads TGTGCCAGCAGTCGAAGCCCCGAGCATCAGCCCCAGCATTTT. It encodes CASSRSPEHQPQHF.

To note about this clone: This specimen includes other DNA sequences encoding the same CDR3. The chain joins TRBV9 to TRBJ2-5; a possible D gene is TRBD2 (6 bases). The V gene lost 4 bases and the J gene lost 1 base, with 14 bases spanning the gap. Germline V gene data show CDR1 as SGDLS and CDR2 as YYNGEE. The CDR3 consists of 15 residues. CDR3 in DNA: TGTGCCAGCAGCCCTCACCCAGCGGGCCAAGAGACCCAGTACTTC. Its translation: CASSPHPAGQETQYF.

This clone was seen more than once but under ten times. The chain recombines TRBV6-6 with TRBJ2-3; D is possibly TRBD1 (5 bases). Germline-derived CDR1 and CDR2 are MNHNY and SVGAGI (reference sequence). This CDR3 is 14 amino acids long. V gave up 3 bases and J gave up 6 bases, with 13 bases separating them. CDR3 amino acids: CASSYPTGRDTQYF. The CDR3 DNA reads TGTGCCAGCAGTTATCCCACAGGACGGGATACGCAGTATTTT.

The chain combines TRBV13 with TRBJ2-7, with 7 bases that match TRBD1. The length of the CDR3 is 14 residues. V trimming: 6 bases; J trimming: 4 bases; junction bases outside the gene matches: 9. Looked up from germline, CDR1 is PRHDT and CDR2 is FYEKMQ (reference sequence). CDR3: CASSSRDRAYEQYF. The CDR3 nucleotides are TGTGCCAGCAGTTCCAGGGACAGAGCGTACGAGCAGTACTTC.

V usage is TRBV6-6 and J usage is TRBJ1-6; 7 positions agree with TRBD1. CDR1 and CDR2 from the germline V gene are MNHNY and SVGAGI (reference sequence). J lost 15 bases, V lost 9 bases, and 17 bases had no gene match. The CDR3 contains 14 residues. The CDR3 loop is CASSRDSSVDLLHF. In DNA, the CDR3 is TGTGCCAGTTCAAGGGACAGTTCGGTGGATCTCCTCCACTTT.

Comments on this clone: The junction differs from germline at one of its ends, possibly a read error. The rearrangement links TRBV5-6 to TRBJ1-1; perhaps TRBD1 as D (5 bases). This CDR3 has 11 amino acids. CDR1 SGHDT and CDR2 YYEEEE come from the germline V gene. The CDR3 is CASSLGGQGRF. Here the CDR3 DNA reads TGTGCCAGCAGCTTGGGAGGACAAGGACGCTTT.

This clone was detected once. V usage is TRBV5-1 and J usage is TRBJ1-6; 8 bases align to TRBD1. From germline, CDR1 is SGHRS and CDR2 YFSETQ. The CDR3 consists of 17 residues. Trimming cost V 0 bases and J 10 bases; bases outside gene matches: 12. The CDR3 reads CASSLGGSTGERSPLHF. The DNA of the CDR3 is TGCGCCAGCAGCTTGGGGGGTTCGACAGGGGAGCGGTCACCCCTCCACTTT.

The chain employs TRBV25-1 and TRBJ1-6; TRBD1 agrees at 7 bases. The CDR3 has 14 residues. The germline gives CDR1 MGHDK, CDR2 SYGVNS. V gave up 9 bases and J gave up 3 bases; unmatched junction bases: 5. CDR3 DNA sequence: TGTGCCAGTTCCCGGACAGGCTATAATTCACCCCTCCACTTT. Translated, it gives CASSRTGYNSPLHF.

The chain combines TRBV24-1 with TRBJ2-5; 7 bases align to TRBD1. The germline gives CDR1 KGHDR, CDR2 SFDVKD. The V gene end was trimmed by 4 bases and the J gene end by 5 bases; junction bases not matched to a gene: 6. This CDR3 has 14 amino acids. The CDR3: CATSERDRGETQYF. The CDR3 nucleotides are TGTGCCACCAGTGAACGGGACAGAGGGGAGACCCAGTACTTC.

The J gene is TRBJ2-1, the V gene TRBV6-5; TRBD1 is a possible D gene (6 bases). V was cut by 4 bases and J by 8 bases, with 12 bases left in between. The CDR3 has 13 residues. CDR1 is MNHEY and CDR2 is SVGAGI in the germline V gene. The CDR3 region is CASSLREGDEQFF. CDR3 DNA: TGTGCCAGCAGTTTACGCGAGGGGGATGAGCAGTTCTTC.

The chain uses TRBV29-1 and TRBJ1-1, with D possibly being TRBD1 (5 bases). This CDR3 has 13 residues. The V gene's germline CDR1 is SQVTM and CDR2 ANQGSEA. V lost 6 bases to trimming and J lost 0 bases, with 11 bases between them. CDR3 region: CSVVTAMNTEAFF. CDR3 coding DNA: TGCAGCGTCGTGACAGCTATGAACACTGAAGCTTTCTTT.